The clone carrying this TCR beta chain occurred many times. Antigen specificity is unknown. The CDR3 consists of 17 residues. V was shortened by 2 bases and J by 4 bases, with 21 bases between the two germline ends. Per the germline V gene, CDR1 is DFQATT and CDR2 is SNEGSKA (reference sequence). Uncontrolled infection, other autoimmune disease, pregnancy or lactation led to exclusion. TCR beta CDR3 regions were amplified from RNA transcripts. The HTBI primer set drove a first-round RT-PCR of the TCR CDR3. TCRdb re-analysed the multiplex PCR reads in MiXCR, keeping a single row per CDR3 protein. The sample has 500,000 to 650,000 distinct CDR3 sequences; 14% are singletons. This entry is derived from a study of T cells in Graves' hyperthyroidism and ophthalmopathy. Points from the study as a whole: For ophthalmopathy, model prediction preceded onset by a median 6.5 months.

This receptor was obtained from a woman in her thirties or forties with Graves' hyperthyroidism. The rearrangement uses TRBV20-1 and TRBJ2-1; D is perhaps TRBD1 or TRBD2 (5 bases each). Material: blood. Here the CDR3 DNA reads TGCAGTGCTAGACCTAGAACTGGGGCTAGCAGGTACAATGAGCAGTTCTTC. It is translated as CSARPRTGASRYNEQFF.